The clone carrying this T cell receptor beta chain was seen once. Trimming removed 5 bases from V and 0 bases from J, with 14 bases in between. The CDR3 contains 15 residues. Germline V lookup: CDR1 MDHEN, CDR2 SYDVKM. The treatment: preoperative locoregional IRX-2 cytokine immunotherapy. This phase Ib study tested locoregional IRX-2 cytokine immunotherapy given before surgery. Produced via immunoSEQ multiplex PCR; TCRdb's table is partial and in-frame only. The sample consists of roughly 4,000 clones, about two thirds of them appearing once. The source of the sample is a study of preoperative IRX-2 immunotherapy in early breast cancer.

The TCR sequence derives from a human donor with breast cancer. Sequenced material: tumor tissue, taken after IRX-2 immunotherapy. This chain uses TRBV28 with TRBJ2-7; a weak D match, TRBD2 (6 bases). The CDR3 loop is CASSPGGTTSYEQYF. CDR3 nucleotide sequence: TGTGCCAGCAGTCCCGGAGGGACGACCTCCTACGAGCAGTACTTC.